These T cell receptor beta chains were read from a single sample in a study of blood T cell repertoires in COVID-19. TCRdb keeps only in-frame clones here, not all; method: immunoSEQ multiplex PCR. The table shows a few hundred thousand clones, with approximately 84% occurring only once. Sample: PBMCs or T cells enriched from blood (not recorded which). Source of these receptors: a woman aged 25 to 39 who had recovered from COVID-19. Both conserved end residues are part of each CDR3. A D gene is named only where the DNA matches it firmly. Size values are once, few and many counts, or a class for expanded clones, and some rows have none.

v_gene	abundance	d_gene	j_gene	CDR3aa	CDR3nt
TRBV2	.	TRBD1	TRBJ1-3	CASRGRTGILSGNTIYF	TGTGCCAGCAGGGGGCGGACAGGGATACTCTCTGGAAACACCATATATTTT
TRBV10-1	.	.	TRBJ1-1	CASSQDPNTEAFF	TGCGCCAGCAGTCAGGATCCGAACACTGAAGCTTTCTTT
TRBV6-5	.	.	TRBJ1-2	CASKNREGYGYTF	TGTGCCAGCAAGAACAGGGAGGGATATGGCTACACCTTC
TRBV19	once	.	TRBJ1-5	CASSGGGSNQPQHF	TGTGCCAGTAGCGGCGGGGGAAGCAATCAGCCCCAGCATTTT
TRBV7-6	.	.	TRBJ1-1	CASSLAQTGTEAFF	TGTGCCAGCAGCTTAGCTCAAACAGGGACTGAAGCTTTCTTT
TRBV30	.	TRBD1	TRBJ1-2	CAWSDRGRAGYTF	TGTGCCTGGAGTGACAGGGGGCGGGCAGGCTACACCTTC
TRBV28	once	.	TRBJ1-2	CASSLSVNGYTF	TGTGCCAGCAGTTTATCGGTAAATGGCTACACCTTC
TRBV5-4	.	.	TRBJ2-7	CASSLAAGSYEQYF	TGTGCCAGCAGCTTGGCGGCAGGGTCCTACGAGCAGTACTTC
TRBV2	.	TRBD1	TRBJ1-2	CASGQGAGGYTF	TGTGCCAGCGGACAGGGGGCAGGGGGCTACACCTTC
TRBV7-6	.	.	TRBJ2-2	CASSLTVRAGEGAGELFF	TGTGCCAGCAGCTTAACGGTTAGGGCAGGGGAGGGAGCCGGGGAGCTGTTTTTT
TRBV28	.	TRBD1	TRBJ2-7	CASRDRDRGYEQYF	TGTGCCAGCAGAGACCGGGACAGGGGCTACGAGCAGTACTTC
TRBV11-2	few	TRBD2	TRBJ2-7	CASSSHHTGGPSYEQYF	TGTGCCAGCAGCTCCCACCATACGGGGGGGCCGTCCTACGAGCAGTACTTC
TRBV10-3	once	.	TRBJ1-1	CAISDRSGVEAFF	TGTGCCATCAGTGATCGGTCAGGGGTTGAAGCTTTCTTT
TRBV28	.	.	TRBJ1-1	CASSLATEAFF	TGTGCCAGCAGTCTAGCCACTGAAGCTTTCTTT
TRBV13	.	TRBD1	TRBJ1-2	CASSTRPEGGATLGYTF	TGTGCCAGCAGCACCAGACCGGAAGGGGGCGCAACATTGGGCTACACCTTC
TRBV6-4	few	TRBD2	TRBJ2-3	CASSEAGGRTDTQYF	TGTGCCAGCAGTGAAGCGGGGGGGCGCACAGATACGCAGTATTTT
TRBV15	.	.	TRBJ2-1	CATSRDRVGNEQFF	TGTGCCACCAGCAGAGATCGGGTTGGGAATGAGCAGTTCTTC
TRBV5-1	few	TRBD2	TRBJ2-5	CASSLAWLAGGDGETQYF	TGCGCCAGCAGCTTGGCCTGGCTAGCGGGCGGCGACGGAGAGACCCAGTACTTC
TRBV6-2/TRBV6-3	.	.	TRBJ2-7	CASSWGREQYF	TGTGCCAGCAGTTGGGGGCGCGAGCAGTACTTC
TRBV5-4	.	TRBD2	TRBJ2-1	CASSSTSGVEQFF	TGTGCCAGCAGCAGTACTAGCGGGGTTGAGCAGTTCTTC
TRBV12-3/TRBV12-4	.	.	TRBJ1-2	CASSPGGFYGYTF	TGTGCCAGCAGTCCGGGTGGGTTCTATGGCTACACCTTC
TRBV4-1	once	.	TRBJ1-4	CASSLSLPRGTVSEKLFF	TGCGCCAGCAGCCTCTCACTCCCTAGGGGGACCGTGTCCGAAAAACTGTTTTTT
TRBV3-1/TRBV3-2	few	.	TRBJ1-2	CASSQRASYTF	TGTGCCAGCAGCCAGCGGGCGAGCTACACCTTC
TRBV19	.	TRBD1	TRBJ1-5	CASSGPGTGSNQPQHF	TGTGCCAGTAGTGGGCCCGGGACAGGGAGCAATCAGCCCCAGCATTTT
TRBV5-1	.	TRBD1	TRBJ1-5	CASSTGGDQPQHF	TGCGCCAGCAGCACAGGGGGGGATCAGCCCCAGCATTTT
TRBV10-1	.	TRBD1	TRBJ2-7	CASSAARDSATYEQYF	TGCGCCAGCAGTGCAGCCCGGGACAGCGCTACCTACGAGCAGTACTTC
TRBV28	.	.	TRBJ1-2	CASSFVYSNYGYTF	TGTGCCAGCAGTTTTGTGTATTCTAACTATGGCTACACCTTC
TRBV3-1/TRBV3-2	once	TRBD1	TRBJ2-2	CASSLQTGANTGELFF	TGTGCCAGCAGCCTTCAGACAGGGGCGAACACCGGGGAGCTGTTTTTT
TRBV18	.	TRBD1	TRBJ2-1	CASSHRGPYNEQFF	TGTGCCAGCTCACACAGGGGGCCCTACAATGAGCAGTTCTTC
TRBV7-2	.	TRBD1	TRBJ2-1	CASGRDRGNNEQFF	TGTGCCAGCGGGAGGGACAGGGGGAACAATGAGCAGTTCTTC
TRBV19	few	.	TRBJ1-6	CASSIQIYNSPLHF	TGTGCCAGTAGTATCCAAATCTATAATTCACCCCTCCACTTT